A selection of T cell receptor beta chains follows, all from one sample in a study of long-term antiretroviral therapy in people with HIV. TCRdb's copy holds only in-frame clones and misses some; the assay was immunoSEQ multiplex PCR. This sample has around 12,000 clones, with less than 90% found just once. The sequences come from unsorted PBMCs, collected 2.1 years after starting antiretroviral therapy. The receptor source for this set is a woman between 40 and 50 years old with HIV. Both conserved end residues are part of each CDR3. The D gene is left open where the match is weak. Part of the rows lack a size; the others show once, few, many or a class for expanded clones.

>.|TRBV5-4|.|TRBJ2-2
TGTGCCAGCAGCGTGCAAAACACCGGGGAGCTGTTTTTT
CASSVQNTGELFF
>.|TRBV7-9|few|TRBJ1-1
TGTGCCAGCCGAAGGGCCGTCGAAGCTTTCTTT
CASRRAVEAFF
>.|TRBV2|once|TRBJ2-5
TGTGCCAGCAGTGAAGATGGTGCCCTTCAAGAGACCCAGTACTTC
CASSEDGALQETQYF
>.|TRBV7-9|.|TRBJ2-1
TGTGCCAGCAGTATGGGAGGGGGGGCCCACAATGAGCAGTTCTTC
CASSMGGGAHNEQFF
>.|TRBV30|.|TRBJ2-7
TGTGCCTGGAGTGAGCACCCCTACGAGCAGTACTTC
CAWSEHPYEQYF
>TRBD2|TRBV11-2|.|TRBJ2-1
TGTGCCAGCAGCTCCATAGCGGGGGGGTACAATGAGCAGTTCTTC
CASSSIAGGYNEQFF
>TRBD1|TRBV19|.|TRBJ1-1
TGTGCCAGTACCATCACAGGGGTCGGTGTTTTCTTT
CASTITGVGVFF
>.|TRBV5-1|.|TRBJ1-5
TGCGCCAGCAGCCCCGACGGGAGAGGAGATCAGCCCCAGCATTTT
CASSPDGRGDQPQHF
>TRBD2|TRBV2|once|TRBJ2-7
TGTGCCAGCAGGCTAGCGGGGGGGCCCTACGAGCAGTACTTC
CASRLAGGPYEQYF
>.|TRBV30|.|TRBJ2-2
TGTGCCTGGAGCGGAGACGGACAGTTCACCGGGGAGCTGTTTTTT
CAWSGDGQFTGELFF
>.|TRBV5-1|few|TRBJ1-5
TGCGCCAGCAGCCCGGAGGGCAGGGAGGGTCAGCCCCAGCATTTT
CASSPEGREGQPQHF
>TRBD1|TRBV4-2|.|TRBJ2-2
TGTGCCAGCAGCCAAACACCGGACAGGGGGCTCGCCGGGGAGCTGTTTTTT
CASSQTPDRGLAGELFF
>TRBD1|TRBV6-5|.|TRBJ2-1
TGTGCCAGCAGACTGGGAATGGACAGGGTAGATGAGCAGTTCTTC
CASRLGMDRVDEQFF
>.|TRBV2|medium-sized|TRBJ1-1
TGTGCCAGCAACGGTGAAAGGAACACTGAAGCTTTCTTT
CASNGERNTEAFF
>TRBD2|TRBV5-1|.|TRBJ2-5
TGCGCCAGCAGCGACGGACTAGCAACTGAGACCCAGTACTTC
CASSDGLATETQYF
>.|TRBV30|.|TRBJ1-3
TGTGCCTGGAGTGCGGGACTCAACTCTGGAAACACCATATATTTT
CAWSAGLNSGNTIYF
>TRBD1|TRBV29-1|.|TRBJ2-3
TGCAGCGTTGAGGGACAGTCTAGCACAGATACGCAGTATTTT
CSVEGQSSTDTQYF
>.|TRBV25-1|.|TRBJ1-3
TGTGCCAGCAGTAGGGGGTCTGGAAACACCATATATTTT
CASSRGSGNTIYF
>.|TRBV5-5|.|TRBJ1-1
TGTGCCAGCAGCAGCAAGGGGGGTTCTGCTGAAGCTTTCTTT
CASSSKGGSAEAFF
>.|TRBV6-6|few|TRBJ2-7
TGTGCCAGCAGCGGCGCTACAGGTTACGAGCAGTACTTC
CASSGATGYEQYF
>.|TRBV18|.|TRBJ1-1
TGTGCCAGCTCACTACAGGCCGGGACACTGAACACTGAAGCTTTCTTT
CASSLQAGTLNTEAFF
>.|TRBV5-6|.|TRBJ1-2
TGTGCCAGCAGCTTGGGGTCTTCTAACTATGGCTACACCTTC
CASSLGSSNYGYTF
>TRBD1|TRBV18|once|TRBJ2-2
TGTGCCAGCTCACACCGCCGGGACAGGGGGACCAACACCGGGGAGCTGTTTTTT
CASSHRRDRGTNTGELFF
>TRBD2|TRBV4-3|.|TRBJ2-5
TGCGCCAGCAGCCAAGAACTAGCGGGGGGGGAGGGGCAAGAGACCCAGTACTTC
CASSQELAGGEGQETQYF
>.|TRBV4-3|few|TRBJ1-1
TGCGCCAGCAGCCAAGATACAGGCGGCACTGAAGCTTTCTTT
CASSQDTGGTEAFF
>.|TRBV10-1|.|TRBJ2-7
TGCGCCAGCAGTGGCACCTACGAGCAGTACTTC
CASSGTYEQYF
>.|TRBV10-3|.|TRBJ1-5
TGTGCCATCAGTGAGCAGAGGACTGGCAATCAGCCCCAGCATTTT
CAISEQRTGNQPQHF
>.|TRBV19|.|TRBJ1-5
TGTGCCAGCGGGCCTGGAGGAGGGGCCAACAATCAGCCCCAGCATTTT
CASGPGGGANNQPQHF
>TRBD1|TRBV10-1|.|TRBJ2-1
TGCGCCAGCAGTGTAGGGGGCGCTGACAATGAGCAGTTCTTC
CASSVGGADNEQFF